This TCR beta chain is drawn from a study of blood T cell repertoires in COVID-19. Study in general: The samples span acute and convalescent COVID-19 from the United States, Italy and Spain. The analysed material was cDNA or gDNA that came from T cells, B-cell-depleted T cells, or PBMCs.

Authors' analysis steps: Reference gene primer amplification in the assay estimated nucleated cell counts. Using immunoSEQ multiplex PCR, the repertoire was profiled, and TCRdb retains in-frame clones only, with some absent. The V and J calls and clone size come from that table; D and trimming were worked out from the DNA. This sample has a few hundred thousand clones; about 85% occur once, and the top ten carry under 3.5%. Trimming at V came to 1 base and at J to 7 bases, leaving 4 bases not matched to a gene. Germline CDR1 SNHLY, CDR2 FYNNEI. This CDR3 has 13 residues. The sequenced material came from peripheral blood. The clonotype originates from a man aged 45-60 years who had recovered from COVID-19. The chain is built from TRBV2 and TRBJ2-7, with TRBD1 identical over 7 bases. CDR3 DNA sequence: TGTGCCAGCAGTGAAGAGGGGGCTGGGGAGCAGTACTTC. Its translation is CASSEEGAGEQYF.